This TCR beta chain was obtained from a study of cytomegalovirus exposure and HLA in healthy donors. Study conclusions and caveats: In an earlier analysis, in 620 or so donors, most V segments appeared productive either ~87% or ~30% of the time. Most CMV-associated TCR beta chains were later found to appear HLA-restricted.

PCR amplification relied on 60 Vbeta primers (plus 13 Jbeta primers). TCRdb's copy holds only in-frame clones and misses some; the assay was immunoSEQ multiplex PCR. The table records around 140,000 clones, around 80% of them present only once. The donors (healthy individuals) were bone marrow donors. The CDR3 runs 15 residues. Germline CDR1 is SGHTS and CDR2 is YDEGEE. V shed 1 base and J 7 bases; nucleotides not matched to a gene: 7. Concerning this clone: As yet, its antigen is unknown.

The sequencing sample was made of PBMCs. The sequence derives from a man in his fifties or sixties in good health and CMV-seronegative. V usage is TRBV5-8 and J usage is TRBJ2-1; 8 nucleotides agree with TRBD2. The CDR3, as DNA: TGTGCCAGCAGCTTGAGAACTAGCGGCGCAAATGAGCAGTTCTTC. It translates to CASSLRTSGANEQFF.